What follows are 5 T cell receptor beta chains derived from one specimen sequenced in a study of CD8+ T cells in alopecia areata. Treatment: oral pan-JAK inhibitor, 5-10 mg twice daily. It was cDNA, reverse transcribed from extracted RNA, that served as the sequencing template. The repertoire was sequenced with immunoSEQ multiplex PCR; TCRdb's copy has only in-frame clones and lacks some. The top ten clones hold roughly 18% of a sample with some 88,000 clones, about 44% of them seen once. The sample consisted of CD8+ T cells sorted from blood, taken at week 24, from a patient treated with tofacitinib. These receptor sequences come from a human donor with alopecia areata.

This clone was seen a handful of times. The chain couples TRBV4-1 to TRBJ2-7; no definite D call. V gave up 4 bases and J gave up 2 bases, with 9 bases separating them. Germline V gives CDR1 MGHRA, CDR2 YSYEKL. The CDR3 covers 13 residues. CDR3 protein: CASSRSATYEQYF. The CDR3, as DNA: TGCGCCAGCAGCCGTTCAGCCACCTACGAGCAGTACTTC.

The chain joins TRBV7-9 to TRBJ2-4, with unresolved D. Trimming stripped 4 bases from V and 5 bases from J, with 9 bases between. Germline CDR1 reads SEHNR; CDR2 reads FQNEAQ (reference sequence). This CDR3 spans 13 amino acids. CDR3 in DNA: TGTGCCAGCAGCTCTGGCTTGGAAAACATTCAGTACTTC. Amino acids: CASSSGLENIQYF.

The J gene is TRBJ2-1, the V gene TRBV7-9; D may correspond to TRBD1 or TRBD2 (6 bases each). CDR1 and CDR2 (germline): SEHNR, FQNEAQ (reference sequence). Trimming stripped 5 bases from V and 8 bases from J, with 16 bases between. The CDR3 sequence is 14 residues long. The CDR3 region has the DNA TGTGCCAGCAGCCTCAGGGGTTCGGGGGATGAGCAGTTCTTC. It encodes CASSLRGSGDEQFF.

This clone was seen a few times. The chain links TRBV18 to TRBJ2-5, with unresolved D. CDR1 is KGHSH and CDR2 is LQKENI in the germline V gene. V was pared by 2 bases and J by 0 bases, with 7 bases between. The CDR3 has 14 residues. The CDR3 sequence is CASSPTEYQETQYF. The CDR3 DNA reads as TGTGCCAGCTCACCAACGGAGTACCAAGAGACCCAGTACTTC.

This clone came up a few times. The chain recombines TRBV29-1 with TRBJ2-6; 10 positions agree with TRBD1. V was clipped by 5 bases and J by 0 bases; unmatched bases: 7. CDR1 is SQVTM and CDR2 is ANQGSEA in the germline V gene. The CDR3 length is 17 residues. The CDR3 DNA reads TGCAGCGTTCTCGGGACAGGGGTCCGCTCTGGGGCCAACGTCCTGACTTTC. This codes for CSVLGTGVRSGANVLTF.